This record covers a single T cell receptor beta chain. Generated by immunoSEQ multiplex PCR, the TCRdb table keeps only in-frame clones and is missing some. In the table there are fewer than 350,000 clones, approximately 86% of which are singletons. The germline CDR1 and CDR2 sequences are SGDLS and YYNGEE. J lost 1 base, V lost 2 bases, and 6 bases had no gene match. There are 16 residues in the CDR3. This entry comes from a study of blood T cell repertoires in COVID-19. Study-level background: Researchers got acute and convalescent COVID-19 samples from the United States, Italy and Spain. T cells, B-cell-depleted T cells, or PBMCs supplied cDNA or gDNA.

The TCR originated in a woman aged 45-59 years with active or convalescent COVID-19. This sequence joins TRBV9 and TRBJ2-5; TRBD2 agrees at 9 bases. The sequenced sample consisted of peripheral blood. CDR3 amino acids: CASSVGQGLAQETQYF. The CDR3 coding sequence is TGTGCCAGCAGCGTGGGGCAGGGACTAGCCCAAGAGACCCAGTACTTC.